A single sample is the source of the 19 T cell receptor beta chains below, sequenced in a study of circulating and synovial CD4+ cells in juvenile arthritis. Profiling relied on immunoSEQ multiplex PCR, and the TCRdb table lists in-frame clones only, not all of them. The table includes about 33,000 clones, 90% to 95% detected once. Sequenced: CD4+ T cells from blood. Receptors originate from a human donor with juvenile idiopathic arthritis.

The chain combines TRBV7-2 with TRBJ1-3, with D tentatively TRBD1 (5 bases). V lost 5 bases and J lost 4, with 18 bases in between. The CDR3 totals 16 residues. Germline CDR1 is SGHTA and CDR2 is FQGNSA. CDR3 coding DNA: TGTGCCAGCAGCAGGCCGCACAGGAATTCAGGAAACACCATATATTTT. Amino acids: CASSRPHRNSGNTIYF.

The chain uses TRBV28 and TRBJ2-3; TRBD1 might be the D (6 bases). The germline V and J ends were trimmed by 6 bases and 3 bases, with 13 bases remaining between them. Germline CDR1 is MDHEN and CDR2 is SYDVKM. There are 14 residues in the CDR3. The CDR3 reads CASRPRGRTDTQYF. CDR3 nucleotides: TGTGCCAGCAGACCCAGGGGACGGACAGATACGCAGTATTTT.

The gene calls are TRBV19 and TRBJ2-7, with 11 bases fitting TRBD2. Per the germline V gene, CDR1 is LNHDA and CDR2 is SQIVND (reference sequence). The CDR3 is made up of 16 amino acids. Trimming at V came to 4 bases and at J to 2 bases, leaving 7 bases not matched to a gene. In DNA form, the CDR3 reads TGTGCCAGTAGTAGGCAGGGGACTAGCGGTCCCTACGAGCAGTACTTC. It yields the protein CASSRQGTSGPYEQYF.

The chain uses TRBV15 and TRBJ1-1; D is undetermined. Germline V gives CDR1 LNHNV, CDR2 YYDKDF (reference sequence). The CDR3 runs 13 residues. The V end lost 5 bases, the J end lost 11 bases, and 18 bases lay between the germline ends. Here the CDR3 DNA reads TGTGCCACCAGCCCTTCTATTGAGGCGCGGGCTTTCTTT. It specifies CATSPSIEARAFF.

Concerning this clone: Other DNA variants within this sample encode the same CDR3. V is TRBV2 and J is TRBJ1-6, with D possibly being TRBD1 (5 bases). Germline V gene lookup returns CDR1 SNHLY and CDR2 FYNNEI. Between the trimmed V and J ends, which lost 6 bases and 7 bases, there was a span of 10 bases. The CDR3 has 13 residues. CDR3 bases: TGTGCCAGCAGAACCTCAGGGAATTCACCCCTCCACTTT. Protein: CASRTSGNSPLHF.

The genes are TRBV5-1 and TRBJ2-2; D not resolved. The CDR3 runs to 13 residues. Trimming removed 0 bases at V and 6 bases at J, with 6 bases between. Germline assignment: CDR1 SGHRS and CDR2 YFSETQ. The CDR3 bases are TGCGCCAGCAGCTTGGTGGAGTCCGGGGAGCTGTTTTTT. It translates to CASSLVESGELFF.

The genes are TRBV6-1 and TRBJ2-5; D possibly corresponds to TRBD2 (6 bases). CDR3 length equals 13 residues. From germline, CDR1 is MNHNS and CDR2 SASEGT. Deletions cut 6 bases from V and 7 bases from J, with 15 bases between. CDR3 protein: CASRGLDGRTQYF. CDR3 coding DNA: TGTGCCAGCAGGGGACTCGACGGTCGGACCCAGTACTTC.

This clone is a singleton in its sample. The chain links TRBV5-6 to TRBJ1-2; D remains ambiguous. V lost 2 bases to trimming and J lost 3 bases, with 5 bases between them. Germline V CDR1 and CDR2: SGHDT, YYEEEE. The length of the CDR3 is 12 residues. The CDR3 is CASSFSYYGYTF. CDR3 in DNA: TGTGCCAGCAGCTTTAGCTACTATGGCTACACCTTC.

The CDR3: CASTIQRDRGVNYGYTF. The CDR3, as DNA: TGTGCCAGTACCATCCAACGGGACAGGGGGGTGAACTATGGCTACACCTTC. The genes are TRBV19 and TRBJ1-2; TRBD1 aligns across 11 bases. V shed 7 bases, J shed 2 bases, and the junction held 12 bases outside the gene matches. This CDR3 region has 17 residues. Germline CDR1 and CDR2: LNHDA and SQIVND (reference sequence).

This rearrangement joins TRBV5-1 to TRBJ1-2; 7 nucleotides agree with TRBD1. CDR1 is SGHRS, CDR2 YFSETQ, per germline. V lost 1 base, J lost 3 bases, and 0 bases stayed unmatched. The CDR3 has 13 residues. DNA for the CDR3: TGCGCCAGCAGCTTGACAGGGGACTATGGCTACACCTTC. This sequence encodes CASSLTGDYGYTF.

The chain combines TRBV4-2 with TRBJ2-3; D remains unclear. Trimming left V 1 base short and J 3 bases short, with 8 bases between. The length of the CDR3 is 14 residues. Germline loops: CDR1 LGHNA, CDR2 YNFKEQ. The CDR3 DNA sequence: TGTGCCAGCAGCCAAGGTGAGGCTACAGATACGCAGTATTTT. As protein: CASSQGEATDTQYF.

The chain is built from TRBV9 and TRBJ2-3; D may be TRBD2 (6 bases). The CDR3 consists of 14 residues. Trimming removed 4 bases at V and 7 bases at J, with 16 bases between. Per the germline V gene, CDR1 is SGDLS and CDR2 is YYNGEE. The DNA of the CDR3 is TGTGCCAGCAGCTCCAAGACTAGTTATAATACGCAGTATTTT. Amino acids: CASSSKTSYNTQYF.

The chain uses TRBV7-9 and TRBJ2-1; perhaps TRBD2 as D (5 bases). Trimming took 0 bases from V and 0 from J, leaving 6 bases between them. This CDR3 is 15 amino acids long. Germline-derived CDR1 and CDR2 are SEHNR and FQNEAQ (reference sequence). The DNA of the CDR3 is TGTGCCAGCAGCTTAGCGGGGAGCTCCTACAATGAGCAGTTCTTC. Translating it yields CASSLAGSSYNEQFF.

The genes are TRBV6-5 and TRBJ1-4; 9 nucleotides match TRBD1. V lost 5 bases, J lost 3 bases, and 1 base stayed unmatched. Germline V lookup: CDR1 MNHEY, CDR2 SVGAGI. The CDR3 covers 14 residues. CDR3 region: CASSRQGANEKLFF. The DNA for the CDR3 is TGTGCCAGCAGTCGACAGGGGGCTAATGAAAAACTGTTTTTT.

The chain combines TRBV7-2 with TRBJ2-7; the match to TRBD1 covers 8 bases. V lost 3 bases to trimming and J lost 4 bases; unmatched junction nucleotides: 5. CDR1 SGHTA and CDR2 FQGNSA come from the germline V gene. This CDR3 has 14 amino acids. The CDR3: CASSFRRGPYEQYF. CDR3 sequence (DNA): TGTGCCAGCAGCTTTCGCAGGGGGCCGTACGAGCAGTACTTC.

This clone was picked up one time. The gene calls are TRBV7-2 and TRBJ2-7; D is undetermined. Trimming removed 0 bases from V and 3 bases from J, with 9 bases in between. The CDR3 is made up of 14 amino acids. Germline V gene lookup returns CDR1 SGHTA and CDR2 FQGNSA. The chain's CDR3 is CASSLAHTNYEQYF. As DNA, the CDR3 is TGTGCCAGCAGCTTAGCACACACCAACTACGAGCAGTACTTC.

This chain connects TRBV6-5 to TRBJ1-2; 8 bases map to TRBD1. V was pared by 6 bases and J by 8 bases, with 5 bases of the junction left unmatched. The germline CDR1 and CDR2 sequences are MNHEY and SVGAGI. CDR3 length: 12 amino acids. Written as DNA, the CDR3 is TGTGCCAGCAGATTCGGACAGGGAGGCTACACCTTC. Residues: CASRFGQGGYTF.

This clone was observed a handful of times. The J gene is TRBJ1-3, the V gene TRBV6-6; D is undetermined. The CDR3 sequence is 13 residues long. CDR1 is MNHNY and CDR2 is SVGAGI in the germline V gene (reference sequence). V dropped 5 bases and J dropped 7 bases, with 12 bases sitting between them. CDR3 sequence: CASSAADSNTIYF. The CDR3 DNA is TGTGCCAGCAGTGCGGCGGATTCGAACACCATATATTTT.

The rearrangement uses TRBV4-1 and TRBJ2-1; weak D call: TRBD2 (6 bases). V was cut by 1 base and J by 2 bases, with 12 bases left in between. Germline V gene data show CDR1 as MGHRA and CDR2 as YSYEKL. This CDR3 has 16 amino acids. CDR3 in DNA: TGCGCCAGCAGCCAAGGCCTCGGGGGAGCCTACAATGAGCAGTTCTTC. Translated, it gives CASSQGLGGAYNEQFF.